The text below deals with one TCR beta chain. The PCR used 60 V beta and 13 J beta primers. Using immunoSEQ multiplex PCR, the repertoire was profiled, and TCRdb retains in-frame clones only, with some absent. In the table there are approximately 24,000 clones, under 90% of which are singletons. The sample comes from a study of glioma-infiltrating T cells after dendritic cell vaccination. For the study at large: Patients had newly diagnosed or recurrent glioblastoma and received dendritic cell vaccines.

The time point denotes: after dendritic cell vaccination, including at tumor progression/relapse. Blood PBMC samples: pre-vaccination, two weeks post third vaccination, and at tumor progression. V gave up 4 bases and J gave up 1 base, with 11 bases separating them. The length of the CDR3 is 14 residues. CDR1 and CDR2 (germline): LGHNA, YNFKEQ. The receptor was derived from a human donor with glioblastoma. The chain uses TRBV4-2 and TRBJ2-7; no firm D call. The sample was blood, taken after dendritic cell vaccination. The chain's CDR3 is CASSRGTASYEQYF. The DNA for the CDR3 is TGTGCCAGCAGCCGTGGAACAGCATCCTACGAGCAGTACTTC.